This T cell receptor beta chain is drawn from a study of blood T cell repertoires in COVID-19. In the study overall: Donors in the United States, Italy and Spain gave samples during acute or convalescent COVID-19.

Living in 24 US areas, the participants were between about 18 and 90 years of age. The CDR3 length is 13 residues. Losses at the gene ends were 4 bases for V and 12 bases for J; bases not matched to a gene: 8. The germline CDR1 and CDR2 sequences are LGHDT and YNNKEL (reference sequence). Methods used by the authors: Nucleated cell number was recorded as an estimate derived from reference gene primer amplification. Sequenced by immunoSEQ multiplex PCR; TCRdb stores in-frame clones only, minus some. V and J calls and clone size are as listed in that table; D and trimming were resolved from the DNA. The sample shows some 400,000 clones, 75% to 90% of them seen only once.

This receptor was taken from a man aged 30 to 39 who had recovered from COVID-19. The V and J genes are TRBV3-1 (or the pseudogene TRBV3-2) and TRBJ2-1; TRBD1 agrees at 8 bases. The sequenced sample was PBMCs or T cells enriched from blood (not recorded which). The CDR3 DNA is TGTGCCAGCAGCCCAAAAGCCGGGACAGGGCAGTTCTTC. It encodes CASSPKAGTGQFF.